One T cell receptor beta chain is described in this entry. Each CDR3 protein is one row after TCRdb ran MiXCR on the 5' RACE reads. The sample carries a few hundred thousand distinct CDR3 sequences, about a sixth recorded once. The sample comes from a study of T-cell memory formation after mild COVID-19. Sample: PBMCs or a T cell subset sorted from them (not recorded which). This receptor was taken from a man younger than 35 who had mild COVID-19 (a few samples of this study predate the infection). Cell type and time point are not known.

The CDR3 DNA sequence: TGTGCCAGCAGCCAATGGCCGCATAATTTCGAGTTCTTC. It codes for CASSQWPHNFEFF. This chain uses TRBV14 with TRBJ2-1; no clear D gene. The CDR3 runs to 13 residues. V was trimmed by 2 bases and J by 14 bases, leaving 16 bases between them. The germline V gene has CDR1 SGHDN and CDR2 FVKESK.